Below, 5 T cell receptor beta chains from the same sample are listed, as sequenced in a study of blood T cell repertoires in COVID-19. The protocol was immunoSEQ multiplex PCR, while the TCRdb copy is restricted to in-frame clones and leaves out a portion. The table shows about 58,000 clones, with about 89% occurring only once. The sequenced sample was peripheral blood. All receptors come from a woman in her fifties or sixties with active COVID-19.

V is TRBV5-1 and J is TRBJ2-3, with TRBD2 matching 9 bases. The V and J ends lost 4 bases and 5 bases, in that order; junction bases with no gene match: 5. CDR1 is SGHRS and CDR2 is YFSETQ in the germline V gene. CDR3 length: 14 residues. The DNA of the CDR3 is TGCGCCAGCAGCGGTAGCGGGGGAGGAGATACGCAGTATTTT. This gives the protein CASSGSGGGDTQYF.

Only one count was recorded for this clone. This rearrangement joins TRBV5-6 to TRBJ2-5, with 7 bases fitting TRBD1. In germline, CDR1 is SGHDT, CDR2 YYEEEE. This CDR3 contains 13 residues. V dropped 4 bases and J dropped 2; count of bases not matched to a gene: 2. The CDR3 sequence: CASSQDRQETQYF. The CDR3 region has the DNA TGTGCCAGCAGCCAGGACAGGCAAGAGACCCAGTACTTC.

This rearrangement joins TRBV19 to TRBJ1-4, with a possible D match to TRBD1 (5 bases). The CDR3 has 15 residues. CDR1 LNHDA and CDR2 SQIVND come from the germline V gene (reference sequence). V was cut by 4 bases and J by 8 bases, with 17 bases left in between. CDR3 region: CASSTTGTLGEKLFF. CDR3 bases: TGTGCCAGTAGTACCACCGGGACTTTGGGCGAAAAACTGTTTTTT.

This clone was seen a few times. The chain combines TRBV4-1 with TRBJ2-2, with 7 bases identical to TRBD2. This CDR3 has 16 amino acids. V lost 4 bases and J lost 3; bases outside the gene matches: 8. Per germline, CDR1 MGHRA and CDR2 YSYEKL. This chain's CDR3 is CASSPAGTTYTGELFF. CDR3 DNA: TGCGCCAGCAGCCCGGCGGGGACTACCTACACCGGGGAGCTGTTTTTT.

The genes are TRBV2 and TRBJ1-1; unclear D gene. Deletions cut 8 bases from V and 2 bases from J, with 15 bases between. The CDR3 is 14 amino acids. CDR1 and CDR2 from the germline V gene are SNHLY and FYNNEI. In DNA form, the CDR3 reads TGTGCCAGCGGACTAACCGGGCGCAACACTGAAGCTTTCTTT. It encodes CASGLTGRNTEAFF.